One sample yielded the 16 T cell receptor beta chains listed below, sequenced in a study of CXCR3-negative and CXCR3-positive naive CD8 T cells. Antigens of these TCRs are unknown. Study-level findings and limits: CXCR3-expressing naive cells carried TRB CDR3s more hydrophobic than those of CXCR3-negative naive cells.

Libraries were UMI-labeled 5' RACE TRB cDNA. TCRdb re-called the 5' RACE reads and gives one entry per CDR3 protein, without DNA. This listing includes 120,000 to 150,000 distinct CDR3 sequences. The sequenced sample was naive CXCR3+ CD8+ T cells from blood. Subset defined: CD45RO-CCR7+CD27+CD95- naive CD8+ T cells expressing CXCR3 (TNR3+). Receptors were obtained from a human donor in good health. Some clones in this sample may be carry-over from other donors' samples.

The chain uses TRBV5-1 and TRBJ2-2; no DNA is available, so the TRBD1 call from TCRdb remains unchecked. The germline CDR1 and CDR2 sequences are SGHRS and YFSETQ. The CDR3 is 18 amino acids. The CDR3 loop is CASSLIDSERGNTGELFF.

The chain uses TRBV4-1 and TRBJ2-1; the TCRdb call, TRBD1, lacks DNA for checking. Germline loops: CDR1 MGHRA, CDR2 YSYEKL. The CDR3 is 15 residues long. This chain's CDR3 is CASSQEGQGFNEQFF.

CDR3 residues: CASSLEGTSSDEQFF. The chain recombines TRBV13 with TRBJ2-1; TCRdb's D call, TRBD2, is unchecked because there is no DNA. CDR1 and CDR2 from the germline V gene are PRHDT and FYEKMQ (reference sequence). The CDR3 has 15 residues.

The rearrangement links TRBV6-5 to TRBJ2-7; the D call from TCRdb, TRBD1, cannot be confirmed without DNA. There are 14 residues in the CDR3. Germline CDR1 and CDR2: MNHEY and SVGAGI. The CDR3 protein is CASSDGTGWGEQYF.

The chain links TRBV29-1 to TRBJ2-3; TCRdb designates TRBD2, a call that cannot be tested without DNA. Germline-derived CDR1 and CDR2 are SQVTM and ANQGSEA. There are 16 residues in the CDR3. The CDR3 loop reads CSVLPSGGGVTDTQYF.

V usage is TRBV5-1 and J usage is TRBJ2-1. Germline values: CDR1 SGHRS, CDR2 YFSETQ. This CDR3 has 16 residues. The CDR3 reads CASSLGGFRSENEQFF.

This chain joins TRBV9 and TRBJ2-5. The CDR3 contains 13 residues. The germline gives CDR1 SGDLS, CDR2 YYNGEE. The CDR3 here is CASSEDGEETQYF.

The chain couples TRBV12-3 or TRBV12-4 to TRBJ1-2; TCRdb picks TRBD1, but there is no DNA to check that call. The CDR3 totals 17 residues. CDR3 sequence: CASSLRGWDRINYGYTF.

The rearrangement joins TRBV28 to TRBJ2-1. Germline V CDR1 and CDR2: MDHEN, SYDVKM. This CDR3 is 17 amino acids long. The CDR3 is CASSLSPSWSSYNEQFF.

The V call is TRBV13, the J call TRBJ2-7. The V gene's germline CDR1 is PRHDT and CDR2 FYEKMQ (reference sequence). CDR3 size: 15 residues. The CDR3 spells CASSLGSPSSYEQYF.

This chain joins TRBV6-2 or TRBV6-3 and TRBJ1-1; TCRdb gives TRBD1 as the D gene, but with no DNA this cannot be confirmed. The CDR3 extends over 13 amino acids. Germline values: CDR1 MNHEY, CDR2 SVGEGT. The CDR3 loop is CASSYSAGTEAFF.

This rearrangement joins TRBV20-1 to TRBJ2-3. This CDR3 has 13 amino acids. Germline V gene lookup returns CDR1 DFQATT and CDR2 SNEGSKA (reference sequence). CDR3 loop: CSVFVVFTDTQYF.

CDR3 sequence: CAGRGSAADTQYF. The V and J genes are TRBV7-2 and TRBJ2-3; TCRdb's D gene call, TRBD1, goes unchecked for lack of DNA. The V gene's germline CDR1 is SGHTA and CDR2 FQGNSA. The CDR3 totals 13 residues. Using reference TRBV7-2 and TRBJ2-3 for the parts outside the CDR3, the full variable domain is GAGVSQSPSNKVTEKGKDVELRCDPISGHTALYWYRQSLGQGLEFLIYFQGNSAPDKSGLPSDRFSAERTGGSVSTLTIQRTQQEDSAVYLCAGRGSAADTQYFGPGTRLTVL.

This chain connects TRBV9 to TRBJ1-1. CDR3 size: 14 residues. Germline V CDR1 and CDR2: SGDLS, YYNGEE. CDR3 protein: CASSVEGSNTEAFF.

This chain connects TRBV2 to TRBJ2-1; TCRdb designates TRBD2, a call that cannot be tested without DNA. CDR1 SNHLY and CDR2 FYNNEI come from the germline V gene. CDR3 length: 17 residues. CDR3 sequence: CASSDFATSGDYNEQFF.

This rearrangement joins TRBV7-9 to TRBJ2-3; without DNA, the TCRdb call of TRBD2 cannot be checked. Germline CDR1 SEHNR, CDR2 FQNEAQ (reference sequence). The CDR3 is 14 amino acids. CDR3: CASSRLRDQDTQYF.